This TCR beta chain was observed in a study of cytomegalovirus exposure and HLA in healthy donors (dated by TCRdb to about 2017). With regard to the full study: According to a later analysis, one platform produced both the 110 or so validation repertoires and the 730 or so repertoires of the first cohort. Besides the first cohort of 666 subjects, a separate validation cohort made up of 120 different subjects was used. The study was designed to test whether signatures of past pathogen exposure could be identified by cataloging public T cell receptors. High-throughput TCR immunosequencing, statistical association of individual TCRs with disease status, and machine learning were combined to predict cytomegalovirus infection status. The paper as a whole reports these results and caveats: The validation cohort had no HLA typing available for a later analysis, so co-occurrence within that cohort was assessed over all 130 or so repertoires. According to the authors, the approach could potentially be generalized to other disease states and immunological phenotypes. In both the original and validation cohorts, the classifier was reported to diagnose cytomegalovirus status with high specificity and sensitivity. The study listed approximately 160 TCR beta chains as associated with cytomegalovirus. A few of the identified cytomegalovirus-associated TCR beta chains were confirmed in vitro to be specific for cytomegalovirus antigens. Across donors, most TCR sequences were observed very rarely, whereas some public TCRs were present in many individuals. Of the cluster scores, 90% to 95% were above 0 in a later analysis, which found that TCRs clustered in the first cohort also tended to co-occur in the 120 validation repertoires.

The donors belonged to the validation cohort of approximately 130 subjects, which was separate from the roughly 700-subject first cohort. Turning to this clone: Its antigen is currently not known. No much larger clone exists at a distance of one base, and base qualities are not known.

The germline V gene encodes CDR1 LNHDA and CDR2 SQIVND (reference sequence). Reading from cysteine to phenylalanine, the CDR3 counts 15 amino acids. Of all the DNA, just the CDR3 is kept, 45 bases in frame from base 1. V is clipped by 3 bases and J by 7 bases, and the sequence between their germline boundaries is 16 bases long. Receptor libraries were prepared by the immunoSEQ multiplex PCR assay. In the paper's pipeline: A statistical classification framework was built to diagnose cytomegalovirus status from the catalog of TCR beta chain sequences. TCRdb took over this immuneACCESS table, retaining in-frame rearrangements with V and J assigned. Such tables are incomplete; in checked studies, under half of the missing clones stem from an unresolved V gene, and the remainder is unexplained. V, J and clone size reflect that table, while D and trimming were determined from the DNA. Within this sample are about 330,000 clones, with roughly nine tenths of them counted one time only. The top ten clones comprise about 1% of the sample.

The sequenced sample was PBMCs. The source is a woman under 40 in good health and CMV-seropositive. In this chain, TRBV19 is recombined with TRBJ2-1; TRBD1 could be the D gene, as 6 bases match. In nucleotide form, the sequence is TGTGCCAGTAGTATTGGTGCGACAGGTAGGAATGAGCAGTTCTTC. This translates into CASSIGATGRNEQFF. With all but the CDR3 taken from the reference TRBV19 and TRBJ2-1 genes, the full variable domain is: DGGITQSPKYLFRKEGQNVTLSCEQNLNHDAMYWYRQDPGQGLRLIYYSQIVNDFQKGDIAEGYSVSREKKESFPLTVTSAQKNPTAFYLCASSIGATGRNEQFFGPGTRLTVL.